Presented here are 7 T cell receptor beta chains from one specimen sequenced in a study of blood T cells in healthy people across ages (dated by TCRdb to about 2015). Library method: 5' RACE. TCRdb names Illumina HiSeq 2500 as the instrument used. A second PCR of roughly 7 to 11 cycles was performed with a sample-barcoded 5' primer and a J-beta primer mix. TCRdb trimmed the raw reads at Q25, called clones with MiXCR and kept productive beta chains. Rows matching on CDR3 protein sequence are summarized as one entry with the most common DNA and genes. The sample yields around 850,000 distinct CDR3 sequences; around 36% were counted once. 13% of the sample lies in the top ten. The sequenced material came from blood. Receptors were obtained from a man younger than 35 in good health.

J is TRBJ2-7 and V is TRBV9, with 10 bases matching TRBD1. The better agreement between TRBJ2-5 and the DNA end casts doubt on the J call. This CDR3 region has 15 residues. Germline CDR1 SGDLS, CDR2 YYNGEE. CDR3 sequence (DNA): TGTGCCAGCAGCGTAGGGACAGGGGGACGAGAGACCCAGTACTTC. Translation gives CASSVGTGGRETQYF.

With regard to this clonotype: The junction differs from germline at one of its ends, possibly a read error. The V call is TRBV20-1, the J call TRBJ1-1; TRBD1 agrees at 12 bases. The CDR3 covers 16 residues. CDR1 DFQATT and CDR2 SNEGSKA come from the germline V gene (reference sequence). CDR3 sequence reads: CSASPGTGGEDTVAFF. The CDR3 coding sequence is TGCAGTGCTAGCCCCGGGACAGGGGGCGAGGACACTGTAGCTTTCTTT.

With regard to this clonotype: Since a much larger clone is just one base distant, this may be a read error. The chain links TRBV5-1 to TRBJ1-2, with TRBD1 matching over 7 bases. Germline V gives CDR1 SGHRS, CDR2 YFSETQ. This CDR3 has 14 residues. With 4 bases clipped from V and 1 base from J, the junction kept 4 bases outside the gene matches. The CDR3 reads CASSVGDSNYGYTF. CDR3 nucleotide sequence: TGCGCCAGCAGCGTGGGGGACAGTAACTATGGCTACACCTTC.

A note on this clonotype: A much bigger clone sits one base away, suggesting this may be a read error. The chain combines TRBV3-1 with TRBJ2-5, with unresolved D. Germline V gene sequence: CDR1 LGHDT, CDR2 YNNKEL (reference sequence). This CDR3 region has 13 residues. Trimming stripped 0 bases from V and 11 bases from J, with 13 bases between. The CDR3 DNA reads TGTGCCAGCAGCCAAGATCGTGAGAATGAGCAGTACTTC. Translated, it gives CASSQDRENEQYF.

This clonotype has only a few counts. The chain joins TRBV12-3 or TRBV12-4 to TRBJ2-3; 11 bases align to TRBD2. With V trimmed by 5 bases and J by 2 bases, 6 bases remained unmatched. CDR3 length: 16 residues. The DNA of the CDR3 is TGTGCCAGCAGTCGACTAGCGGGGCGTAACACAGATACGCAGTATTTT. Its protein product is CASSRLAGRNTDTQYF.

The chain combines TRBV12-3 or TRBV12-4 with TRBJ1-1, with 9 bases identical to TRBD1. V trimming: 7 bases; J trimming: 4 bases; junction bases outside the gene matches: 7. There are 14 residues in the CDR3. CDR3 sequence (DNA): TGTGCCAGCACTCAGGGGACAGGGAGCACTGAAGCTTTCTTT. This gives the protein CASTQGTGSTEAFF.

This clonotype was detected only a few times. This chain connects TRBV20-1 to TRBJ2-1, with TRBD2 matching 8 bases. CDR1 DFQATT and CDR2 SNEGSKA come from the germline V gene (reference sequence). V lost 3 bases, J lost 8 bases, and 9 bases stayed unmatched. This CDR3 has 14 residues. In DNA form, the CDR3 reads TGCAGTGCTAGCGGGGGGGGGGGCGGCTATGAGCAGTTCTTC. It encodes CSASGGGGGYEQFF.